The entry that follows covers one TCR beta chain sequence. Its matching antigen is unknown. The source of the sample is a study of graft-versus-host responses after intestinal transplantation. Study information: In this cohort, recipients had multivisceral, liver-intestinal, or isolated intestinal transplants. Once they had received anti-thymocyte globulin induction, all recipients took tacrolimus and steroids for approximately three years.

Clones were sequenced by immunoSEQ multiplex PCR, and TCRdb holds only the in-frame ones, with some missing. The sample lists roughly 50,000 clones, about 90% occurring once. Study-level findings and limits: Recipient marrow showed GvH clones, some seen first in ileum or blood. Early post-transplant HvG declines tracked with peak circulating GvH clone levels.

The source material was PBMCs, sampled 650 to 670 days after intestinal transplant. This clonotype was sampled from a human patient who received an intestinal transplant, so some T cells may come from the graft donor.

The CDR3 spells CASSQAWGANQPQHF. The DNA of the CDR3 is TGCGCCAGCAGCCAAGCTTGGGGGGCTAATCAGCCCCAGCATTTT. This chain connects TRBV4-1 to TRBJ1-5; a possible D gene is TRBD1 (6 bases). V shed 1 base and J shed 4 bases, with 11 bases lying between them. This CDR3 has 15 amino acids. Germline values: CDR1 MGHRA, CDR2 YSYEKL.